Listed below are T cell receptor beta chains from one sample, sequenced in a study of blood T cells in healthy people across ages. From the 5' RACE reads, TCRdb called clonotypes with MiXCR, one entry per CDR3 protein. The data show around 2 million distinct CDR3 sequences, 35% to 50% seen once. What was sequenced was blood. These receptors all stem from a human donor in good health. Both conserved end residues are part of each CDR3. D genes are given only for firm matches. Size tells how often a clone was seen (once, few, many) or the class of an expanded clone, and some rows leave it out.

clone_size: .; v_call: TRBV10-3; d_call: .; j_call: TRBJ1-5; cdr3_nt: TGTGCCATCAGCGCCGGGGTTAGCAATCAGCCCCAGCATTTT; cdr3_aa: CAISAGVSNQPQHF
clone_size: .; v_call: TRBV20-1; d_call: .; j_call: TRBJ2-2; cdr3_nt: TGCAGTGCAACCCACGGGACACCGAACACCGGGGAGCTGTTTTTT; cdr3_aa: CSATHGTPNTGELFF
clone_size: .; v_call: TRBV7-6; d_call: TRBD1; j_call: TRBJ1-1; cdr3_nt: TGTGCCAGCAGCCCGGGGGGTTACAGGGGCTGGACTGAAGCTTTCTTT; cdr3_aa: CASSPGGYRGWTEAFF
clone_size: .; v_call: TRBV2; d_call: .; j_call: TRBJ2-1; cdr3_nt: TGTGCCAGCAGTCCTGGGACCGGCGCCAGCTCCTACAATGAGCAGTTCTTC; cdr3_aa: CASSPGTGASSYNEQFF
clone_size: .; v_call: TRBV29-1; d_call: TRBD2; j_call: TRBJ2-3; cdr3_nt: TGCAGTGCTAGTGGGACTAGCGGGGGAACAGATACGCAGTATTTT; cdr3_aa: CSASGTSGGTDTQYF
clone_size: .; v_call: TRBV7-3; d_call: .; j_call: TRBJ2-1; cdr3_nt: TGTGCCAGCAGCTTAACTAGGGACCCCGGGAATGAGCAGTTCTTC; cdr3_aa: CASSLTRDPGNEQFF
clone_size: few; v_call: TRBV20-1; d_call: .; j_call: TRBJ1-1; cdr3_nt: TGCAGTGCTCCAAGAACGGGGGGAGGTACTGAAGCTTTCTTT; cdr3_aa: CSAPRTGGGTEAFF
clone_size: .; v_call: TRBV29-1; d_call: .; j_call: TRBJ1-1; cdr3_nt: TGCAGCGTAAACCCGAACACTGAAGCTTTCTTT; cdr3_aa: CSVNPNTEAFF
clone_size: .; v_call: TRBV6-6; d_call: TRBD1; j_call: TRBJ1-2; cdr3_nt: TGTGCCAGCAGTTACCCTGGACAGGCTAACTATGGCTACACCTTC; cdr3_aa: CASSYPGQANYGYTF
clone_size: many; v_call: TRBV10-3; d_call: TRBD1; j_call: TRBJ1-5; cdr3_nt: TGTGCCATTGGAACAGGGGATAGCAATCAGCCCCAGCATTTT; cdr3_aa: CAIGTGDSNQPQHF
clone_size: .; v_call: TRBV15; d_call: .; j_call: TRBJ2-5; cdr3_nt: TGTGCCACCAGCACTAGGCCGGGGGGCCTCCAAGAGACCCAGTACTTC; cdr3_aa: CATSTRPGGLQETQYF
clone_size: few; v_call: TRBV12-5; d_call: .; j_call: TRBJ2-1; cdr3_nt: TGTGCTAGTGGGTGGACTCACAGCTCCTACAATGAGCAGTTCTTC; cdr3_aa: CASGWTHSSYNEQFF
clone_size: .; v_call: TRBV7-8; d_call: .; j_call: TRBJ2-7; cdr3_nt: TGTGCCAGCAGCTCAGGCCGCACAGAGGCCTACGAGCAGTACTTC; cdr3_aa: CASSSGRTEAYEQYF
clone_size: .; v_call: TRBV24-1; d_call: .; j_call: TRBJ2-7; cdr3_nt: TGTGCCACCAGTGTCGCAGGGCGAAACGAGCAGTACTTC; cdr3_aa: CATSVAGRNEQYF
clone_size: many; v_call: TRBV6-2/TRBV6-3; d_call: .; j_call: TRBJ2-1; cdr3_nt: TGTGCCAGCAGCCCTACAGGAGACGCACCATACAATGAGCAGTTCTTC; cdr3_aa: CASSPTGDAPYNEQFF
clone_size: few; v_call: TRBV11-2; d_call: .; j_call: TRBJ1-4; cdr3_nt: TGTGCCAGCAGCTTGCAGGGGCAGTATGAAAAACTGTTTTTT; cdr3_aa: CASSLQGQYEKLFF
clone_size: .; v_call: TRBV5-1; d_call: .; j_call: TRBJ2-1; cdr3_nt: TGCGCCAGCAGCTTGGAGGTTATGACCTACAATGAGCAGTTCTTC; cdr3_aa: CASSLEVMTYNEQFF
clone_size: few; v_call: TRBV24-1; d_call: TRBD2; j_call: TRBJ2-1; cdr3_nt: TGTGCCACCAGTGATCCTCGGGGGGGGCATCTTGAGCAGTTCTTC; cdr3_aa: CATSDPRGGHLEQFF
clone_size: .; v_call: TRBV6-1; d_call: .; j_call: TRBJ1-5; cdr3_nt: TGTGCCAGCATCTGGGGCCTCAATCAGCCCCAGCATTTT; cdr3_aa: CASIWGLNQPQHF
clone_size: .; v_call: TRBV20-1; d_call: .; j_call: TRBJ2-7; cdr3_nt: TGCAGTGCCGCCGGACAGAATTCCGGCTCCTACGAGCAGTACTTC; cdr3_aa: CSAAGQNSGSYEQYF